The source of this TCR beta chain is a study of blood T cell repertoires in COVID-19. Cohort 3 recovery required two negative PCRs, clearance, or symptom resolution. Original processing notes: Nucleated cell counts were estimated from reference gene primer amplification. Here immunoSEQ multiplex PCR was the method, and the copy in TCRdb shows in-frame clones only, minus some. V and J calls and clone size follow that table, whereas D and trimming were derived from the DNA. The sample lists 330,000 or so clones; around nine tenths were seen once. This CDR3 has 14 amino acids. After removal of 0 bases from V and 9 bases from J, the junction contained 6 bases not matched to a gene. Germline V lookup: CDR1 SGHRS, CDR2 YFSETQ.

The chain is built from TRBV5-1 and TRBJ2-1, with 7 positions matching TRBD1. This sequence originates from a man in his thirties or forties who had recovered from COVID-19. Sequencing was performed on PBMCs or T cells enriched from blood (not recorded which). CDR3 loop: CASSLDRGNSEQFF. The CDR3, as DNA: TGCGCCAGCAGCTTGGACAGGGGAAATAGTGAGCAGTTCTTC.